The clone carrying this TCR beta chain occurred a few times. The target antigen is unknown. The PCR made use of 60 Vbeta and 13 Jbeta primers. Only in-frame clones appear in the TCRdb table, and some are missing; sequencing was by immunoSEQ multiplex PCR. Here the sample spans some 130,000 clones, under 75% being singletons. There are 13 residues in the CDR3. The V and J ends lost 6 bases and 4 bases respectively, with 12 bases between them. Germline V CDR1 and CDR2: MDHEN, SYDVKM. The sample belongs to a study of cytomegalovirus exposure and HLA in healthy donors. Whole-study results and caveats: It was only CMV serostatus that was available as immune exposure information.

The rearrangement links TRBV28 to TRBJ1-1, with no clear D. The TCR sequence derives from a middle-aged woman in good health and CMV-seronegative. The sequenced material came from PBMCs. The CDR3 sequence is CASSSPGITEAFF. Here the CDR3 DNA reads TGTGCCAGCAGCTCGCCGGGTATCACTGAAGCTTTCTTT.